The 26 T cell receptor beta chains listed next were all sequenced from one sample in a study of shared clonotypes between healthy human individuals (dated by TCRdb to between 2020 and 2021). Receptors were amplified or captured by the immunoSEQ multiplex PCR assay. This is the immuneACCESS table as TCRdb keeps it, with only in-frame sequences that have V and J called. A part of the clones is gone; compared with another copy, unresolved V genes explain less than half, and the rest is unexplained. The sample records 2 million to 2.5 million clones, nearly 97% of which are singletons. Roughly 0.13% of the sample is taken by the ten largest. Sequenced: naive CD4+ T cells sorted from blood. Taken with the paper, the label for cell subset or site translates to: CD45RA+ positively selected. The receptors derive from a young man in good health.

V usage is TRBV7-9 and J usage is TRBJ2-7; D is possibly TRBD2 (6 bases). This CDR3 contains 16 residues. Looked up from germline, CDR1 is SEHNR and CDR2 is FQNEAQ (reference sequence). The V end lost 1 base, the J end lost 1 base, and 14 bases lay between the germline ends. The CDR3 nucleotides are TGTGCCAGCAGCTTAGACTACTCGCGGGATTCCTACGAGCAGTACTTC. Amino acids: CASSLDYSRDSYEQYF.

J is TRBJ2-1 and V is TRBV5-1, with TRBD2 matching 7 bases. The CDR3 is made up of 15 amino acids. Trimming took 0 bases from V and 3 from J; bases not matched to a gene: 3. Per germline, CDR1 SGHRS and CDR2 YFSETQ. The DNA of the CDR3 is TGCGCCAGCAGCTTGGCGGGGGGAAACTACAATGAGCAGTTCTTC. It encodes CASSLAGGNYNEQFF.

This rearrangement joins TRBV10-3 to TRBJ2-7; D is possibly TRBD1 (6 bases). The CDR3 is 13 amino acids. Deletions cut 6 bases from V and 2 bases from J, with 11 bases between. CDR1 is ENHRY and CDR2 is SYGVKD in the germline V gene. The CDR3 protein is CAISGRGPYEQYF. In DNA form, the CDR3 reads TGTGCCATCAGCGGCAGGGGCCCCTACGAGCAGTACTTC.

This chain connects TRBV5-4 to TRBJ2-3; D is uncertain. Germline CDR1 and CDR2: SGHNT and YYREEE (reference sequence). V was trimmed by 4 bases and J by 1 base, leaving 13 bases between them. The CDR3 totals 15 residues. CDR3 residues: CASSPRTWGTDTQYF. The CDR3 bases are TGTGCCAGCAGCCCAAGAACTTGGGGCACAGATACGCAGTATTTT.

V gene TRBV5-6 combines with J gene TRBJ2-1; the match to TRBD1 covers 7 bases. With 2 bases clipped from V and 0 bases from J, the junction kept 8 bases outside the gene matches. The CDR3 loop spans 17 amino acids. Germline loops: CDR1 SGHDT, CDR2 YYEEEE. The CDR3 reads CASSLFQGDSSYNEQFF. In DNA form, the CDR3 reads TGTGCCAGCAGCTTATTTCAGGGGGACAGCTCCTACAATGAGCAGTTCTTC.

A word on this clone: This same CDR3 is encoded by further DNA sequences in the sample. The chain is built from TRBV7-9 and TRBJ1-3; D unclear. Trimming removed 0 bases at V and 0 bases at J, with 9 bases between. Germline CDR1 SEHNR, CDR2 FQNEAQ (reference sequence). This CDR3 contains 16 residues. The CDR3 spells CASSLALGNSGNTIYF. For the CDR3, the DNA is TGTGCCAGCAGCTTAGCGTTGGGGAACTCTGGAAACACCATATATTTT.

This CDR3 is CASSVERAGETQYF. CDR3 coding DNA: TGTGCCAGCAGCGTAGAGAGGGCTGGGGAGACCCAGTACTTC. The chain combines TRBV9 with TRBJ2-5; tentatively, D is TRBD2 (5 bases). CDR3 length: 14 amino acids. Per the germline V gene, CDR1 is SGDLS and CDR2 is YYNGEE. V shed 0 bases and J shed 5 bases, with 11 bases lying between them.

The rearrangement uses TRBV5-5 and TRBJ2-5, with D unresolved. The CDR3 sequence is 15 residues long. V was shortened by 0 bases and J by 4 bases, with 13 bases between the two germline ends. From germline, CDR1 is SGHKS and CDR2 YYEKEE (reference sequence). The CDR3 region is CASSLVGWVGETQYF. CDR3 DNA: TGTGCCAGCAGCTTGGTCGGTTGGGTAGGAGAGACCCAGTACTTC.

V is TRBV2 and J is TRBJ1-1, with 10 positions matching TRBD1. After removal of 6 bases from V and 1 base from J, the junction contained 5 bases not matched to a gene. The CDR3 totals 15 residues. CDR1 and CDR2 from the germline V gene are SNHLY and FYNNEI. CDR3 DNA: TGTGCCAGCAGCCCTAGGACAGGGGGGAACACTGAAGCTTTCTTT. It specifies CASSPRTGGNTEAFF.

The CDR3 sequence is CASKAGSNTEAFF. CDR3 nucleotide sequence: TGTGCCAGCAAGGCAGGTTCGAACACTGAAGCTTTCTTT. The chain recombines TRBV6-6 with TRBJ1-1; D is ambiguous. Germline assignment: CDR1 MNHNY and CDR2 SVGAGI (reference sequence). V was clipped by 7 bases and J by 1 base, with 10 bases between them. This CDR3 spans 13 amino acids.

The rearrangement uses TRBV6-1 and TRBJ1-4, with D perhaps TRBD1 (6 bases). This CDR3 spans 15 amino acids. Germline V lookup: CDR1 MNHNS, CDR2 SASEGT. V was trimmed by 4 bases and J by 4 bases, leaving 13 bases between them. CDR3 coding DNA: TGTGCCAGCAGTGTCTCCGGGACACTTAATGAAAAACTGTTTTTT. As protein: CASSVSGTLNEKLFF.

The rearrangement joins TRBV30 to TRBJ1-1; TRBD1 aligns across 8 bases. Trimming cost V 0 bases and J 3 bases; bases outside gene matches: 12. CDR3 length equals 17 residues. CDR1 and CDR2 from the germline V gene are GTSNPN and SVGIG (reference sequence). Written as DNA, the CDR3 is TGTGCCTGGAGTGTAAGTGACAGGGGTTTTATGGACACTGAAGCTTTCTTT. Its protein is CAWSVSDRGFMDTEAFF. Full variable domain (outside the CDR3, taken from reference TRBV30 and TRBJ1-1): SQTIHQWPATLVQPVGSPLSLECTVEGTSNPNLYWYRQAAGRGLQLLFYSVGIGQISSEVPQNLSASRPQDRQFILSSKKLLLSDSGFYLCAWSVSDRGFMDTEAFFGQGTRLTVV.

The chain combines TRBV7-9 with TRBJ2-7; D gene uncertain. CDR3 length: 13 amino acids. Germline V gene lookup returns CDR1 SEHNR and CDR2 FQNEAQ (reference sequence). The germline V and J ends were trimmed by 2 bases and 7 bases, with 12 bases remaining between them. The CDR3 sequence is CASSLNLDGEQYF. The CDR3 DNA reads TGTGCCAGCAGCTTAAATCTGGATGGGGAGCAGTACTTC.

With respect to this clone: Additional DNA sequences in this sample encode the identical CDR3. The rearrangement joins TRBV9 to TRBJ2-3, with 13 positions matching TRBD2. The V and J ends lost 2 bases and 2 bases, in that order; junction bases with no gene match: 2. Germline CDR1 SGDLS, CDR2 YYNGEE. This CDR3 contains 16 residues. This chain's CDR3 is CASSVGTSGNTDTQYF. CDR3 bases: TGTGCCAGCAGCGTGGGGACTAGCGGGAACACAGATACGCAGTATTTT.

The chain carries TRBV4-1 and TRBJ2-7; 9 bases map to TRBD2. The trim removed 1 base at V and 5 bases at J, leaving 6 bases unmatched. The germline V gene encodes CDR1 MGHRA and CDR2 YSYEKL. The CDR3 has 15 amino acids. CDR3 residues: CASSQGREGRDEQYF. The CDR3 nucleotides are TGCGCCAGCAGCCAAGGGCGGGAGGGCCGCGACGAGCAGTACTTC.

The V call is TRBV2, the J call TRBJ1-5; D might be TRBD1 (6 bases). The CDR3 spans 14 residues. Germline lookup yields CDR1 SNHLY and CDR2 FYNNEI. V lost 6 bases and J 7 bases, leaving 16 bases between the germline ends. The CDR3, as DNA: TGTGCCAGCAGCCCGGGACAAATTATACAGCCCCAGCATTTT. Amino acids: CASSPGQIIQPQHF.

This clone was picked up one time. J is TRBJ1-2 and V is TRBV5-1, with D maybe TRBD1 (5 bases). V was cut by 2 bases and J by 7 bases, with 12 bases left in between. The CDR3 has 13 amino acids. CDR1 is SGHRS, CDR2 YFSETQ, per germline. The CDR3 DNA is TGCGCCAGCAGCTTCGCGGGGGGAGGTGGCTACACCTTC. It yields the protein CASSFAGGGGYTF.

The chain links TRBV5-1 to TRBJ2-7, with a weak D call TRBD1 (5 bases). Germline CDR1 and CDR2: SGHRS and YFSETQ. V lost 0 bases and J 0 bases, leaving 10 bases between the germline ends. This CDR3 contains 15 residues. This CDR3 reads CASSLDRHSSYEQYF. CDR3 coding DNA: TGCGCCAGCAGCTTGGACAGGCATAGCTCCTACGAGCAGTACTTC.

V usage is TRBV11-2 and J usage is TRBJ1-2; 9 bases line up with TRBD1. The V segment lost 5 bases and the J segment 8 bases; nucleotides outside the gene matches: 9. Germline loops: CDR1 SGHAT, CDR2 FQNNGV. The CDR3 consists of 14 residues. CDR3 DNA: TGTGCCAGCAGCACCCGGGACAGGGTGAGCGGCTACACCTTC. Residues: CASSTRDRVSGYTF.

The CDR3 DNA is TGTGCCAGCAGCCAAACCGGGACGGAGAATTCCTACGAGCAGTACTTC. Its translation: CASSQTGTENSYEQYF. The genes are TRBV5-5 and TRBJ2-7, with D perhaps TRBD1 or TRBD2 (5 bases each). CDR1 is SGHKS, CDR2 YYEKEE, per germline (reference sequence). This CDR3 region has 16 residues. V lost 4 bases, J lost 1 base, and 18 bases lay in between.

The chain couples TRBV5-1 to TRBJ2-6; no reliable D call. Germline CDR1 is SGHRS and CDR2 is YFSETQ. CDR3 length: 15 amino acids. V dropped 4 bases and J dropped 8 bases, with 16 bases sitting between them. CDR3 nucleotides: TGCGCCAGCAGCCCGGCCGGCTATGCGACCAACGTCCTGACTTTC. Amino acid sequence: CASSPAGYATNVLTF.

The genes are TRBV19 and TRBJ2-6, with 7 bases that match TRBD1. V dropped 2 bases and J dropped 0; count of bases not matched to a gene: 7. This CDR3 spans 18 amino acids. The germline V gene encodes CDR1 LNHDA and CDR2 SQIVND (reference sequence). In DNA, the CDR3 is TGTGCCAGTAGTATATCTGGACAGGCAATCTCTGGGGCCAACGTCCTGACTTTC. Its protein product is CASSISGQAISGANVLTF.

V and J are TRBV7-2 and TRBJ1-6; D not resolved. The CDR3 is made up of 13 amino acids. CDR1 and CDR2 from the germline V gene are SGHTA and FQGNSA. V was clipped by 0 bases and J by 10 bases, with 7 bases between them. CDR3 region: CASSLAGISPLHF. CDR3 sequence (DNA): TGTGCCAGCAGCTTAGCGGGGATCTCACCCCTCCACTTT. Based on the CDR3 plus reference TRBV7-2 and TRBJ1-6, the full variable domain is GAGVSQSPSNKVTEKGKDVELRCDPISGHTALYWYRQSLGQGLEFLIYFQGNSAPDKSGLPSDRFSAERTGGSVSTLTIQRTQQEDSAVYLCASSLAGISPLHFGNGTRLTVT.

Concerning this clone: Additional DNA sequences in this sample encode the identical CDR3. V gene TRBV28 combines with J gene TRBJ2-7; D might be TRBD1 or TRBD2, each matching 6 bases. Germline CDR1 reads MDHEN; CDR2 reads SYDVKM. The V end lost 5 bases, the J end lost 1 base, and 12 bases lay between the germline ends. The CDR3 has 14 residues. The CDR3 nucleotides are TGTGCCAGCAGTCTTTGGGGGGCGTCCTACGAGCAGTACTTC. Translating gives CASSLWGASYEQYF. Variable domain in full (rest from reference TRBV28 and TRBJ2-7): DVKVTQSSRYLVKRTGEKVFLECVQDMDHENMFWYRQDPGLGLRLIYFSYDVKMKEKGDIPEGYSVSREKKERFSLILESASTNQTSMYLCASSLWGASYEQYFGPGTRLTVT.

The V gene is TRBV5-1, the J gene TRBJ2-7, with 9 bases identical to TRBD1. This CDR3 has 15 residues. Trimming at V came to 7 bases and at J to 1 base, leaving 9 bases not matched to a gene. The germline gives CDR1 SGHRS, CDR2 YFSETQ. CDR3 DNA sequence: TGCGCCAGCCCCAAGGCGGACAGGGGATCCTACGAGCAGTACTTC. Its protein is CASPKADRGSYEQYF.

The V call is TRBV28, the J call TRBJ1-2, with 8 bases that match TRBD1. Germline CDR1 reads MDHEN; CDR2 reads SYDVKM. V dropped 5 bases and J dropped 5; count of bases not matched to a gene: 13. This CDR3 is 16 amino acids long. CDR3 amino acids: CASSRTGSPSVYGYTF. The CDR3 coding sequence is TGTGCCAGCAGTCGGACAGGGAGCCCCTCCGTTTATGGCTACACCTTC.